The source of this T cell receptor beta chain is a study of blood T cells in healthy people across ages. Across the whole study: Using template switching, researchers captured about one barcoded beta molecule for each two T cells.

Findings of the study overall: The study lacked donor CMV status, which possibly confounded expanded clonotype changes. Naive CD4+ cells and diversity were both higher in long-lived donors than in aged donors.

With respect to this clonotype: What it binds is not known.

The second PCR ran 7 to 11 cycles with a sample-barcoded 5' primer and J-beta primers. TCRdb independently ran MiXCR on the 5' RACE reads; one entry per CDR3 protein. The table shows about 680,000 distinct CDR3 sequences, with around 45% occurring only once. CDR3 length equals 15 residues. Between the trimmed V and J ends, which lost 1 base and 2 bases, there was a span of 10 bases. CDR1 and CDR2 (germline): LGHDT, YNNKEL (reference sequence). Researchers collected approximately 9.5 milliliters of peripheral blood from every single donor. The rearrangement uses TRBV3-1 and TRBJ2-3; D is ambiguous. The sequence was obtained from a woman aged 55-75 years in good health. The sample taken for sequencing was blood. CDR3: CASSQAELDTDTQYF. The CDR3 DNA follows: TGTGCCAGCAGCCAAGCGGAATTGGACACAGATACGCAGTATTTT.